This T cell receptor beta chain is drawn from a study of response to subunit inactivated influenza vaccine. Overall study findings and caveats: Few additional T cells are recruited per seasonal influenza vaccination, authors suggested.

TCRdb redid the calling of the RT-PCR reads with MiXCR, one entry per CDR3 protein. The repertoire holds more than 500,000 distinct CDR3 sequences, with approximately 11% as singletons. Between the trimmed V and J ends, which lost 6 bases and 6 bases, there was a span of 10 bases. The CDR3 sequence is 12 residues long. The germline gives CDR1 MDHEN, CDR2 SYDVKM. The sample holds many counts of this clonotype. What it binds is not known. These same data were also listed under a study on T cells expressing NK-cell markers. That paper states: TCR beta cDNA was made by 5'RACE template switching with UMIs. Within several experiments, an anti-gamma-delta TCR antibody kept the sorting limited to alpha-beta TCR T cells.

The chain links TRBV28 to TRBJ2-3; D ambiguous. This receptor was obtained from a man aged 50 or older who received an inactivated influenza vaccine. The sample consisted of PBMCs from blood, taken on the day of vaccination. CDR3 sequence (DNA): TGTGCCAGCAGCGTACTAATGGATACGCAGTATTTT. Translated: CASSVLMDTQYF.